The text below deals with one TCR beta chain. The data were obtained in a study of cytomegalovirus exposure and HLA in healthy donors. Study overall: HLA-typed donors contributed 65 million to 95 million unique TCRs, which were held in an early data release.

CDR3 length: 16 amino acids. Germline loops: CDR1 MNHEY, CDR2 SMNVEV (reference sequence). Trimming at V came to 8 bases and at J to 3 bases, leaving 7 bases not matched to a gene. Regarding donors, all were healthy bone marrow donors. Primers: 60 Vbeta forward and 13 Jbeta reverse. Here immunoSEQ multiplex PCR was the method, and the copy in TCRdb shows in-frame clones only, minus some. The sample shows more than 150,000 clones, 77% of them seen only once. The sequenced material came from PBMCs. The chain recombines TRBV27 with TRBJ2-6; 10 bases are shared with TRBD1. The receptor was isolated from a man between 18 and 35 years old in good health and CMV-seronegative. In nucleotides, the CDR3 is TGTGCCAGCTGGCCGGGACAGGGGAATGGGGCCAACGTCCTGACTTTC. Protein product: CASWPGQGNGANVLTF.